The 10 T cell receptor beta chains given below trace back to one sample, sequenced in a study of T cells in women clearing cervical HPV infection. TCRdb's copy holds only in-frame clones and misses some; the assay was immunoSEQ multiplex PCR. This listing includes tens of thousands of clones. Sequencing was carried out using blood buffy coat. These receptor sequences come from a woman between 18 and 70 years old with a cervical HPV16 infection that either progressed to CIN3+ or cleared (not recorded which).

This CDR3 reads CAISERVRGFPQPQHF. The sequenced part of the CDR3 DNA is TGTGCCATCAGTGAAAGGGTCAGGGGGTTCCCTCAGCCC. The chain uses TRBV10-3 and TRBJ1-5; 7 positions match TRBD1. The read ends 3 residues early relative to the CDR3; the germline J gene fills the gap. Unmatched junction bases numbered 11, after V lost 3 bases and J lost 6 bases. The germline gives CDR1 ENHRY, CDR2 SYGVKD. The CDR3 totals 16 residues.

Concerning this clone: The read falls 3 residues short of the CDR3 end, and the missing part is taken from the germline J gene. The chain couples TRBV19 to TRBJ2-3; 7 nucleotides line up with TRBD2. Germline trimming cut 2 bases from V and 5 bases from J; bases unmatched to any gene: 4. The germline V gene encodes CDR1 LNHDA and CDR2 SQIVND (reference sequence). There are 14 residues in the CDR3. CDR3 residues: CASSIRAGEDTQYF. The sequenced CDR3 bases are TGTGCCAGTAGTATAAGGGCGGGGGAAGATACG. Using reference TRBV19 and TRBJ2-3 for the parts outside the CDR3, the full variable domain is DGGITQSPKYLFRKEGQNVTLSCEQNLNHDAMYWYRQDPGQGLRLIYYSQIVNDFQKGDIAEGYSVSREKKESFPLTVTSAQKNPTAFYLCASSIRAGEDTQYFGPGTRLTVL.

Regarding this clone: The read stops 3 residues short of the end of the CDR3; the missing end is completed from the germline J gene. The gene calls are TRBV12-3 or TRBV12-4 and TRBJ1-6, with 7 bases identical to TRBD1. V was pared by 1 base and J by 7 bases, with 4 bases of the junction left unmatched. This CDR3 spans 15 amino acids. The covered CDR3 bases are TGTGCCAGCAGTTTAGGACAGGGAGGGAATTCACCC. This translates into CASSLGQGGNSP. The complete CDR3 sequence is CASSLGQGGNSPLHF.

CDR3: CSAREGSSGGSEQFF. The sequenced CDR3 bases are TGCAGTGCTAGAGAAGGGAGTAGCGGGGGTAGTGAG. The J gene is TRBJ2-1, the V gene TRBV20-1, with 9 nucleotides matching TRBD2. The CDR3 end lies 3 residues beyond the end of the read and is filled in from the germline J gene. The CDR3 sequence is 15 residues long. From germline, CDR1 is DFQATT and CDR2 SNEGSKA (reference sequence). J gave up 9 bases and V 0 bases, and 9 bases lay outside the gene matches.

This chain's CDR3 is CASSDSVGGQGTDTQYF. The DNA read from the CDR3 is TGTGCCAGCAGTGACTCCGTGGGGGGGCAGGGAACAGATACG. This chain links TRBV6-4 with TRBJ2-3; D is possibly TRBD2 (7 bases). Coverage ceases 3 residues before the CDR3 finishes, and the germline J gene fills in the end. Germline V lookup: CDR1 MRHNA, CDR2 SNTAGT. The CDR3 has 17 residues. With 0 bases removed from V and 3 bases from J, the gap between germline ends came to 16 bases.

As for this clone: With the read ending 3 residues before the CDR3 end, the germline J gene is used to fill in that end. The chain has TRBV13 and TRBJ1-3, with D uncertain. Germline V gene lookup returns CDR1 PRHDT and CDR2 FYEKMQ (reference sequence). V lost 1 base, J lost 4 bases, and 8 bases lay in between. CDR3 length: 14 amino acids. The CDR3 DNA, read in part, is TGTGCCAGCAGCTTAGAGAGCCGAGGAAACACC. This sequence encodes CASSLESRGNT. The full CDR3 is CASSLESRGNTIYF.

On this clone itself: The read terminates 3 residues before the CDR3 end, so the remaining end is supplied by the germline J gene. V gene TRBV11-2 combines with J gene TRBJ2-1; tentatively, D is TRBD2 (6 bases). V lost 6 bases, J lost 6 bases, and 15 bases lay in between. This CDR3 spans 14 amino acids. The V gene's germline CDR1 is SGHAT and CDR2 FQNNGV. CDR3 DNA (partial): TGTGCCAGCAGTTCCGTGTCGGGACTCAATGAG. It translates to CASSSVSGLNE. Given in full, the CDR3 is CASSSVSGLNEQFF. The full variable domain, its missing parts supplied by reference TRBV11-2 and TRBJ2-1, is EAGVAQSPRYKIIEKRQSVAFWCNPISGHATLYWYQQILGQGPKLLIQFQNNGVVDDSQLPKDRFSAERLKGVDSTLKIQPAKLEDSAVYLCASSSVSGLNEQFFGPGTRLTVL.

In regard to this clone: Read data end 3 residues before the CDR3 end; the end is taken from the germline J gene. This chain uses TRBV11-2 with TRBJ2-3; TRBD2 aligns across 8 bases. Germline-derived CDR1 and CDR2 are SGHAT and FQNNGV. The CDR3 has 14 residues. After removal of 3 bases from V and 7 bases from J, the junction contained 6 bases not matched to a gene. CDR3 DNA (partial): TGTGCCAGCAGCTTGGGACTAGGAGACTATACG. The encoded protein is CASSLGLGDYT. The entire CDR3 protein is CASSLGLGDYTQYF. Looking up the rest from reference TRBV11-2 and TRBJ2-3 gives the full variable domain: EAGVAQSPRYKIIEKRQSVAFWCNPISGHATLYWYQQILGQGPKLLIQFQNNGVVDDSQLPKDRFSAERLKGVDSTLKIQPAKLEDSAVYLCASSLGLGDYTQYFGPGTRLTVL.

Notes on this clone: The read ends 3 residues early relative to the CDR3; the germline J gene fills the gap. The rearrangement links TRBV29-1 to TRBJ2-5; D is unresolved. Germline values: CDR1 SQVTM, CDR2 ANQGSEA. V was trimmed by 5 bases and J by 2 bases, leaving 15 bases between them. The CDR3 spans 14 residues. CDR3 in amino acids: CSVTMRHQQETQYF. Partial CDR3 DNA: TGCAGCGTTACTATGAGGCATCAACAAGAGACC.

Points on this clone: The CDR3 end lies 3 residues beyond the end of the read and is filled in from the germline J gene. The V call is TRBV19, the J call TRBJ2-2, with D perhaps matching TRBD1 (6 bases). This CDR3 is built from 14 residues. From germline, CDR1 is LNHDA and CDR2 SQIVND (reference sequence). V lost 7 bases to trimming and J lost 5 bases, with 14 bases between them. The CDR3 DNA, read in part, is TGTGCCAGTATTTCACAGGGTTGGACCGGGGAG. This gives the protein CASISQGWTGE. The full-length CDR3 reads as CASISQGWTGELFF.